The clone carrying this T cell receptor beta chain was seen a few times. This sample was included in a study of blood T cell repertoires in COVID-19. Study summary: Specimens from acute and convalescent COVID-19 originated in the United States, Italy and Spain. In each case, the material was cDNA or gDNA derived from T cells, B-cell-depleted T cells, or PBMCs.

Original processing methods: Reference gene primer amplification yielded estimated nucleated cell counts. Measured with immunoSEQ multiplex PCR; TCRdb has only the in-frame clones, and not every one. V, J and clone size are those of that table, while D and trimming were read from the DNA. This table holds approximately 150,000 clones, 84% found once. V lost 0 bases to trimming and J lost 0 bases; unmatched junction nucleotides: 6. The CDR3 sequence is 18 residues long. CDR1 is LNHNV, CDR2 YYDKDF, per germline (reference sequence). J is TRBJ2-2 and V is TRBV15, with 8 positions matching TRBD1. Sequencing was performed on peripheral blood. The sequence derives from a man in his 70s with acute or convalescent COVID-19. DNA of the CDR3: TGTGCCACCAGCAGAGATGGGACAGGCAGAGCGAACACCGGGGAGCTGTTTTTT. It encodes CATSRDGTGRANTGELFF.